The T cell receptor beta chain under discussion was sequenced for a study of cytomegalovirus exposure and HLA in healthy donors. 60 Vbeta and 13 Jbeta primers were used in PCR. Assay: immunoSEQ multiplex PCR; the TCRdb copy retains only in-frame clones and omits some. Here the sample spans more than 150,000 clones, 80% to 85% being singletons. This clone is a singleton in its sample. The CDR3 length is 12 residues. Looked up from germline, CDR1 is SGHVS and CDR2 is FNYEAQ. Trimming stripped 5 bases from V and 6 bases from J, with 11 bases between. The sequence came from a man aged 50-59 years in good health and CMV-seronegative. The sample comprised PBMCs. J is TRBJ2-7 and V is TRBV7-6; D is undetermined. CDR3 amino acids: CASSPFPGEQYF. The CDR3 region has the DNA TGTGCCAGCAGCCCTTTCCCGGGCGAGCAGTACTTC.